This T cell receptor (beta chain) appears in the sequencing data of a study of cytomegalovirus exposure and HLA in healthy donors. Overall study results and limits: CMV antigen specificity was confirmed in vitro for three CMV-associated chains. Researchers catalogued under 200 TCR beta chains as cytomegalovirus-associated. Cytomegalovirus status, reportedly, was diagnosed with high specificity and sensitivity by the classifier.

With 60 Vbeta and 13 Jbeta primers, the PCR was carried out. Here immunoSEQ multiplex PCR was the method, and the copy in TCRdb shows in-frame clones only, minus some. Seen here are around 170,000 clones, 78% observed once, and the top ten hold around 7%. The V gene's germline CDR1 is MNHNS and CDR2 SASEGT. Trimming left V 2 bases short and J 2 bases short, with 14 bases between. This CDR3 comprises 16 residues. In the case of this clone: The antigen is not known.

V is TRBV6-1 and J is TRBJ2-3; D might be TRBD1 (5 bases). The sequencing sample was made of PBMCs. The sequence came from a woman aged 40 to 50 in good health and CMV-seropositive. The CDR3 coding sequence is TGTGCCAGCAGTGAAAGGAGAGACAGCCACACAGATACGCAGTATTTT. Amino acids: CASSERRDSHTDTQYF.